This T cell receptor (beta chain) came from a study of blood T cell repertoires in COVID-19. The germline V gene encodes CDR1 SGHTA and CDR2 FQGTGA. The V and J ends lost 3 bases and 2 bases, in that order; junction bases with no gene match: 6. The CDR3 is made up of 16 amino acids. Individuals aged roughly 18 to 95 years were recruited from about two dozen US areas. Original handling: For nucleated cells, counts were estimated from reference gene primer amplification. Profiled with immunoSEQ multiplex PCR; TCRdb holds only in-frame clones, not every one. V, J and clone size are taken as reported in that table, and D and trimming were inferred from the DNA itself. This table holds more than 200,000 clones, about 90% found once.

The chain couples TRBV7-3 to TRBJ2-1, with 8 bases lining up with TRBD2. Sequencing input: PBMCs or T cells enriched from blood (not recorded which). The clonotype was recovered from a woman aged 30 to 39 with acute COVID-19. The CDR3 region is CASSFVGTRPYNEQFF. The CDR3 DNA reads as TGTGCCAGCAGCTTCGTAGGGACTAGGCCCTACAATGAGCAGTTCTTC.